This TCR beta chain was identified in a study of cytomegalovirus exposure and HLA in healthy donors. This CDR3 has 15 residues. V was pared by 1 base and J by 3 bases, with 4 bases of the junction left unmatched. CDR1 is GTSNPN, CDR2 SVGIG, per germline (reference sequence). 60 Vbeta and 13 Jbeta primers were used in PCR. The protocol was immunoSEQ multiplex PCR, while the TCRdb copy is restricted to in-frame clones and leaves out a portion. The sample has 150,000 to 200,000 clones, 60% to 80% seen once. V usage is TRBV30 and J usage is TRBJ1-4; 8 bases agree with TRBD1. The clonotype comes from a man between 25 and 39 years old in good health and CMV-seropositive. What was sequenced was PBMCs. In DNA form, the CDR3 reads TGTGCCTGGAGTGAAACAGGGGGTGCTAATGAAAAACTGTTTTTT. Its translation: CAWSETGGANEKLFF. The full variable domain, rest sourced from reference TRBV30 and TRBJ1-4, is SQTIHQWPATLVQPVGSPLSLECTVEGTSNPNLYWYRQAAGRGLQLLFYSVGIGQISSEVPQNLSASRPQDRQFILSSKKLLLSDSGFYLCAWSETGGANEKLFFGSGTQLSVL.